The entry below describes one T cell receptor (beta chain). In the original analysis: Using reference gene primer amplification, nucleated cell counts were estimated. The assay was immunoSEQ multiplex PCR, and TCRdb's table has in-frame clones only and misses some. V and J calls and clone size are as listed in that table; D and trimming were resolved from the DNA. The sample lists some 270,000 clones, 88% occurring once. V dropped 0 bases and J dropped 1; count of bases not matched to a gene: 3. The CDR3 is 17 residues long. Germline V gene lookup returns CDR1 MNHEY and CDR2 SVGEGT. These data belong to a study of blood T cell repertoires in COVID-19.

This sequence originates from a woman aged 40 to 50 who had been exposed to COVID-19. The sequencing sample was made of PBMCs or T cells enriched from blood (not recorded which). J is TRBJ2-3 and V is TRBV6-2 or TRBV6-3, with 11 bases fitting TRBD2. CDR3 sequence (DNA): TGTGCCAGCAGTTACTCGACTAGCGGGGATGGCACAGATACGCAGTATTTT. Translating it yields CASSYSTSGDGTDTQYF.